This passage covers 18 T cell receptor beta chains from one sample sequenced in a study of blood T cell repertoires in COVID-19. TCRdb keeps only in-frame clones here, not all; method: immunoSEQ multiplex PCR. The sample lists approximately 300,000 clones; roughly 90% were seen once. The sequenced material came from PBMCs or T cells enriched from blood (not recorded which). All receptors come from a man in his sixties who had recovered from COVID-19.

The CDR3 loop reads CAWREGGWNSPLHF. In DNA, the CDR3 is TGTGCCTGGAGGGAGGGGGGGTGGAATTCACCCCTCCACTTT. This chain joins TRBV30 and TRBJ1-6, with D possibly being TRBD1 (6 bases). From germline, CDR1 is GTSNPN and CDR2 SVGIG (reference sequence). The CDR3 spans 14 residues. V was cut by 3 bases and J by 7 bases, with 13 bases left in between.

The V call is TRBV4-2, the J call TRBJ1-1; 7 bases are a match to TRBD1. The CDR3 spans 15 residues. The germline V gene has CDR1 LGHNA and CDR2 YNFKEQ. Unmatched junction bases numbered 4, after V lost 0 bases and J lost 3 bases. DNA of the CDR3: TGTGCCAGCAGCCAAGATGCAGGGGGGTACACTGAAGCTTTCTTT. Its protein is CASSQDAGGYTEAFF.

CDR3 in amino acids: CAWSKSGGLGWQFF. The CDR3 DNA reads as TGTGCCTGGAGTAAGTCGGGGGGGCTTGGTTGGCAGTTCTTC. J is TRBJ2-1 and V is TRBV30; TRBD2 matches at 8 bases. The V segment lost 2 bases and the J segment 12 bases; nucleotides outside the gene matches: 12. The CDR3 consists of 14 residues. Germline CDR1 and CDR2: GTSNPN and SVGIG (reference sequence).

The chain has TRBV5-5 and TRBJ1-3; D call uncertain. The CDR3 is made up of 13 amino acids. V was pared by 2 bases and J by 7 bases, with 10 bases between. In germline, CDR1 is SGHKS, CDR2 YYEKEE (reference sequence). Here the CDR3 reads CASSFPDSNTIYF. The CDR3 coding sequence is TGTGCCAGCAGCTTCCCCGACTCGAACACCATATATTTT.

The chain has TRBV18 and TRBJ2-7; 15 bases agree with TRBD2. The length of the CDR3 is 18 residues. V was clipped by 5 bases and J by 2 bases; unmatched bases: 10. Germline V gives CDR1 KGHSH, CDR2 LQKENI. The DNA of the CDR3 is TGTGCCAGCTCAGACGGTGGGACTAGCGGGAGGCGCGCCTACGAGCAGTACTTC. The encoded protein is CASSDGGTSGRRAYEQYF.

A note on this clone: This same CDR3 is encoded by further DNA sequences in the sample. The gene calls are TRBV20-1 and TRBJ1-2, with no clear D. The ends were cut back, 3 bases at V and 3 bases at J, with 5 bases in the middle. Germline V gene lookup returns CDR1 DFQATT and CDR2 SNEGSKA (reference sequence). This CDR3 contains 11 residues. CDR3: CSASRDYGYTF. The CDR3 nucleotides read TGCAGTGCTAGCCGAGACTATGGCTACACCTTC.

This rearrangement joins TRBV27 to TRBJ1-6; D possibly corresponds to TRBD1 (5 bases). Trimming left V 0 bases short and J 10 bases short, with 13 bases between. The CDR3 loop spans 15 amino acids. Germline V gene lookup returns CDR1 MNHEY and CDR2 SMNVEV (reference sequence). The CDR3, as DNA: TGTGCCAGCAGTTTATCTCCCCAGGGTGGGTCACCCCTCCACTTT. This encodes CASSLSPQGGSPLHF.

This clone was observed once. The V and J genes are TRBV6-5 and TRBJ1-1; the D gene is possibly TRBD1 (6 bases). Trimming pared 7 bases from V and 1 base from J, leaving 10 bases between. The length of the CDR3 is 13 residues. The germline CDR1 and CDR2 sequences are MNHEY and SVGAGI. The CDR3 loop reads CASTRGGNTEAFF. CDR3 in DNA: TGTGCCAGCACCCGAGGGGGGAACACTGAAGCTTTCTTT.

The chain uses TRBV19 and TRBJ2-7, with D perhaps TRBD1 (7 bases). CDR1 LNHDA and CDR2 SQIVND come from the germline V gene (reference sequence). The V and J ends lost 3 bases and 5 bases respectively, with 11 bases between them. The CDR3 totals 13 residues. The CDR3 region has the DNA TGTGCCAGTAGTATGACCAGGGGGGACGAGCAGTACTTC. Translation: CASSMTRGDEQYF.

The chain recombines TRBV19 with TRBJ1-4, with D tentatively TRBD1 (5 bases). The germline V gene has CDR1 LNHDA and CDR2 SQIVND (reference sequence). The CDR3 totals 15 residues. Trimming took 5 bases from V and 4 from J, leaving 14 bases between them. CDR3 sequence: CASSPRDGRNEKLFF. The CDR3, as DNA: TGTGCCAGTAGTCCGCGGGACGGGCGTAATGAAAAACTGTTTTTT.

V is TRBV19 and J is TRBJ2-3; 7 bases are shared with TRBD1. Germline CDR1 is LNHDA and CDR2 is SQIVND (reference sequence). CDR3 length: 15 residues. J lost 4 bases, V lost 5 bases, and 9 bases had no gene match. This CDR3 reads CASSLQGRVSDTQYF. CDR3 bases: TGTGCCAGTAGTCTACAGGGGCGGGTCTCAGATACGCAGTATTTT.

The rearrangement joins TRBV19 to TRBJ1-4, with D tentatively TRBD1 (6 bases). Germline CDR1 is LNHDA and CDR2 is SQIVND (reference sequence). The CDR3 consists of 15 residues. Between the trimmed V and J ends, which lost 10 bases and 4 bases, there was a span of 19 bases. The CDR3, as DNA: TGTGCCACCCGTGCGGGGGGGGCAGGTAATGAAAAACTGTTTTTT. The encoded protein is CATRAGGAGNEKLFF.

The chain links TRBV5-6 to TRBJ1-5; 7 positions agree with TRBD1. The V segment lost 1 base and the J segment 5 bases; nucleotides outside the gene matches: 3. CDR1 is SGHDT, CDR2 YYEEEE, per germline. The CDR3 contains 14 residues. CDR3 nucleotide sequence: TGTGCCAGCAGCTTGATCACAGGGGATCAGCCCCAGCATTTT. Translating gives CASSLITGDQPQHF.

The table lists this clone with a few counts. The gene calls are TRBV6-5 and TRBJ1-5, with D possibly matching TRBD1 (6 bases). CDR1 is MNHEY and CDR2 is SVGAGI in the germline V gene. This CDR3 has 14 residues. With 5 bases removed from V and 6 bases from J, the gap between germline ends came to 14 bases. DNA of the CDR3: TGTGCCAGCAGTCCGAACAGGGTTATTCAGCCCCAGCATTTT. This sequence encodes CASSPNRVIQPQHF.

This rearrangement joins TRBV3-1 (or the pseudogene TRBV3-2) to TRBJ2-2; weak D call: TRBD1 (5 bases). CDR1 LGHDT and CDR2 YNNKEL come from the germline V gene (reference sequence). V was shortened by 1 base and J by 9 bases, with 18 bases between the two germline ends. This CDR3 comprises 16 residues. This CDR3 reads CASSQVFRDSPWELFF. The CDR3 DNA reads TGTGCCAGCAGCCAAGTGTTCAGGGATAGCCCCTGGGAGCTGTTTTTT.

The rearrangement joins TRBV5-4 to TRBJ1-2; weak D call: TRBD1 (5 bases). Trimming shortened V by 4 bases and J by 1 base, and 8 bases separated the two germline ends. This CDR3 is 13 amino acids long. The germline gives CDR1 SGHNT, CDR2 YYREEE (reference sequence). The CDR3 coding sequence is TGTGCCAGCAGCGAACAGGTTAACTATGGCTACACCTTC. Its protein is CASSEQVNYGYTF.

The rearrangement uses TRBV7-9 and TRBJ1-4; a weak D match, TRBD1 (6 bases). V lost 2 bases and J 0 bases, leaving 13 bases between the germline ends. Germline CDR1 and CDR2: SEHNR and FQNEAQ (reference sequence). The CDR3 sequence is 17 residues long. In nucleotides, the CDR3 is TGTGCCAGCAGCTTATTTGGCAGGGGATCAACTAATGAAAAACTGTTTTTT. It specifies CASSLFGRGSTNEKLFF.

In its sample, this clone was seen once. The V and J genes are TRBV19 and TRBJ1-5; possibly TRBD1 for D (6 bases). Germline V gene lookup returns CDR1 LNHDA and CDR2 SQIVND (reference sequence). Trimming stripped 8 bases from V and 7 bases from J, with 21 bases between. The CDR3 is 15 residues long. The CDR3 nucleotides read TGTGCCAGTGATGTTGTAGGGGGGGCCCGACAGCCCCAGCATTTT. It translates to CASDVVGGARQPQHF. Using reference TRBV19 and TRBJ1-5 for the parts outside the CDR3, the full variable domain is DGGITQSPKYLFRKEGQNVTLSCEQNLNHDAMYWYRQDPGQGLRLIYYSQIVNDFQKGDIAEGYSVSREKKESFPLTVTSAQKNPTAFYLCASDVVGGARQPQHFGDGTRLSIL.